This T cell receptor beta chain was captured by sequencing in a study of T cells in Graves' hyperthyroidism and ophthalmopathy. The study, taken as a whole, reports: The model identified upcoming ophthalmopathy a median approximately six months ahead of onset.

Using RNA transcripts as the source, TCR beta CDR3 regions were amplified. First-round RT-PCR with HTBI primers amplified the TCR CDR3 region. TCRdb recomputed calls from the multiplex PCR reads with MiXCR, one row per CDR3 protein. The data show hundreds of thousands of distinct CDR3 sequences, with 12% to 15% seen just once and roughly 10% held by the top ten. This clonotype has only a few counts. What it binds is not known. CDR3 length: 14 amino acids. V was shortened by 10 bases and J by 5 bases, with 18 bases between the two germline ends. Germline lookup yields CDR1 LNHDA and CDR2 SQIVND (reference sequence).

Source material: blood. J is TRBJ2-1 and V is TRBV19, with D possibly matching TRBD2 (6 bases). The receptor comes from a woman in her late teens or twenties with Graves' hyperthyroidism. The CDR3 DNA is TGTGCCACCCTACAGGCGGGGTTAAACAATGAGCAGTTCTTC. Translating it yields CATLQAGLNNEQFF.